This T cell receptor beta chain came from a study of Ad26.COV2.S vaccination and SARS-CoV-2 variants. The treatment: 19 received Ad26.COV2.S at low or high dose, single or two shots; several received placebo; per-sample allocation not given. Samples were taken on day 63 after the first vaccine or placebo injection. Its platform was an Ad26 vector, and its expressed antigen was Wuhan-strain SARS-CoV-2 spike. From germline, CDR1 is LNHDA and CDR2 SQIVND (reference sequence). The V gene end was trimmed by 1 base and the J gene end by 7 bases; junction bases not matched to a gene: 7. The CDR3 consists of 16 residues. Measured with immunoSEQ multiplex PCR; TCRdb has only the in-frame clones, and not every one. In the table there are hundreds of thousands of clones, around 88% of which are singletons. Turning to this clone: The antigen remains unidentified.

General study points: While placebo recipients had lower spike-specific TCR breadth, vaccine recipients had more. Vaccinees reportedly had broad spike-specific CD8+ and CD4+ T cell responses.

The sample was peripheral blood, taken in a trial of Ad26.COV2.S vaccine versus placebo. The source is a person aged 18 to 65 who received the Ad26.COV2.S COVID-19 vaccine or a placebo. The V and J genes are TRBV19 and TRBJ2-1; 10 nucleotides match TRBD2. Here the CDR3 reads CASSIGLAGVVNEQFF. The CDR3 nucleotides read TGTGCCAGTAGTATAGGGCTAGCGGGAGTAGTAAATGAGCAGTTCTTC.